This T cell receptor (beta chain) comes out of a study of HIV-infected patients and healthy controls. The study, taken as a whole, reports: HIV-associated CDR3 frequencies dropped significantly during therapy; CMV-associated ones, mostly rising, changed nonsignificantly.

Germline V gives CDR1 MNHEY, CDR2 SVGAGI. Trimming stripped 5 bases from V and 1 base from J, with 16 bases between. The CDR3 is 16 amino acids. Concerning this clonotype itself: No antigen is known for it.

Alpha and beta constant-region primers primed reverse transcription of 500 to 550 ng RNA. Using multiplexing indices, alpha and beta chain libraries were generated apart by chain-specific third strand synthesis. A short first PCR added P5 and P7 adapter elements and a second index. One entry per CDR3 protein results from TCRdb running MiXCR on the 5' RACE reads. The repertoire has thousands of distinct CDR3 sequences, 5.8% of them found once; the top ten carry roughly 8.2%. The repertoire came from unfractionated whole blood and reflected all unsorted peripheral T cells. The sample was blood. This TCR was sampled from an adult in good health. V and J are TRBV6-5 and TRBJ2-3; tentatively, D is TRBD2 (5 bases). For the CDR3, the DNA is TGTGCCAGCAGTACGGACCTCTTCGGGGGCACAGATACGCAGTATTTT. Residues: CASSTDLFGGTDTQYF.